These T cell receptor beta chains were read from a single sample in a study of blood T cell repertoires in COVID-19. Only in-frame clones appear in the TCRdb table, and some are missing; sequencing was by immunoSEQ multiplex PCR. The sample shows some 96,000 clones, about 88% of them seen only once. Sequenced input: peripheral blood. These receptors originate from a man at least 80 years old with acute or convalescent COVID-19. Each CDR3 is given with its conserved first and last residue. Fields, in order: J gene, V gene, clone size, D gene, CDR3 DNA, CDR3 protein. D genes are given only for firm matches. Rows may omit the clone size; those that give it use once, few, many or a size class.

TRBJ2-1 | TRBV9 | once | TRBD2 | TGTGCCAGCAGCCCCAGACTAGCGGGGGGCTGGGATGAGCAGTTCTTC | CASSPRLAGGWDEQFF
TRBJ2-7 | TRBV6-4 | NA | TRBD2 | TGTGCCAGCTATATCGGGACTAGCGGGCCCCATTCCTACGAGCAGTACTTC | CASYIGTSGPHSYEQYF
TRBJ1-5 | TRBV7-8 | NA | NA | TGTGCCAGCAGCTTACACAGACCCATGGGCAATCAGCCCCAGCATTTT | CASSLHRPMGNQPQHF
TRBJ1-3 | TRBV19 | NA | TRBD1 | TGTGCCAGTAGTATGCCGGACACAGGGGGCTCTGGAAACACCATATATTTT | CASSMPDTGGSGNTIYF
TRBJ2-1 | TRBV5-4 | NA | NA | TGTGCCAGCAGCTTGCCAGGCACTGAGCAGTTCTTC | CASSLPGTEQFF
TRBJ1-2 | TRBV28 | NA | TRBD1 | TGTGCCAGCAGTGGCCGGACAGGGGGCGCGAAGGGCTACACCTTC | CASSGRTGGAKGYTF
TRBJ2-3 | TRBV28 | NA | NA | TGTGCCAGCAGCCCCGCGAGGGCGGTAAAAGATACGCAGTATTTT | CASSPARAVKDTQYF
TRBJ2-2 | TRBV7-3 | NA | NA | TGTGCCAGCAGCTTATCAGGGGTCAAAACCGGGGAGCTGTTTTTT | CASSLSGVKTGELFF
TRBJ1-5 | TRBV5-6 | few | NA | TGTGCCAGCAGCAATTGGGGGGGCCTCGGCCAGCCCCAGCATTTT | CASSNWGGLGQPQHF
TRBJ2-1 | TRBV6-5 | once | TRBD1 | TGTGCCAGCAGTAAACGGACAGGGGTCTTTGCGCAGTTCTTC | CASSKRTGVFAQFF
TRBJ1-2 | TRBV12-1 | NA | NA | TGTGCCAGCAGCGTTTCGGGACAGGGAAATGGCTACACCTTC | CASSVSGQGNGYTF
TRBJ1-5 | TRBV19 | few | NA | TGTGCCAGTAACCGGGGGGCGGCCCGCAATCAGCCCCAGCATTTT | CASNRGAARNQPQHF
TRBJ1-5 | TRBV19 | NA | NA | TGTGCCAGTAGTCCTCAGGGGCAGGGTCAGCCCCAGCATTTT | CASSPQGQGQPQHF
TRBJ2-1 | TRBV7-9 | once | TRBD1 | TGTGCCAGCACCGAACTTAATAACAGGGGACGGCAGTTCTTC | CASTELNNRGRQFF
TRBJ2-1 | TRBV27 | NA | TRBD2 | TGTGCCAGCAGTTTAGGTACTAGCGGGAGAGGAGGCTACAATGAGCAGTTCTTC | CASSLGTSGRGGYNEQFF
TRBJ2-3 | TRBV19 | NA | TRBD2 | TGTGCCAGTAGCTCATCACTAGCGGGAGTGGGAAATACGCAGTATTTT | CASSSSLAGVGNTQYF
TRBJ1-6 | TRBV3-1/TRBV3-2 | NA | NA | TGTGCCAGCAGAGCGGGGAATAATTCACCCCTCCACTTT | CASRAGNNSPLHF
TRBJ2-1 | TRBV19 | few | TRBD1 | TGTGCCAGTAGCACGGGGGGACAGGGTCTCAGTGAGCAGTTCTTC | CASSTGGQGLSEQFF
TRBJ1-2 | TRBV2 | NA | TRBD1 | TGTGCCAGCAGTGTTACAGGGGGTGGCTACACCTTC | CASSVTGGGYTF
TRBJ1-3 | TRBV4-3 | NA | NA | TGCGCCAGCAGCTATATTAAATTTGGAAACACCATATATTTT | CASSYIKFGNTIYF
TRBJ1-4 | TRBV12-2 | NA | NA | TGTGCAAGTCGCCCCGCCCTTTTTGACAGGGTTGAAAAACTGTTTTTT | CASRPALFDRVEKLFF
TRBJ1-2 | TRBV7-9 | NA | TRBD1 | TGTGCCAGCAGCCCCGGGGACAGATTCTATGGCTACACCTTC | CASSPGDRFYGYTF
TRBJ1-5 | TRBV6-1 | NA | NA | TGTGCCAGCAGTGAAGCGGAGCAAGCGAGGCAGCCCCAGCATTTT | CASSEAEQARQPQHF
TRBJ1-2 | TRBV28 | NA | NA | TGTGCCAGCAGTTTGGCTGGCAGAAATAACTATGGCTACACCTTC | CASSLAGRNNYGYTF
TRBJ2-3 | TRBV6-5 | NA | NA | TGTGCCAGCACGTCAGGGACAGATACGCAGTATTTT | CASTSGTDTQYF
TRBJ2-3 | TRBV2 | NA | NA | TGTGCCAGCAGATTGTCAGGGTTAGCAGATACGCAGTATTTT | CASRLSGLADTQYF
TRBJ1-1 | TRBV19 | NA | NA | TGTGCCAGTACCGCAGGGGCCCTCCCTGTCCGGGAAGGAGCTTTCTTT | CASTAGALPVREGAFF
TRBJ2-1 | TRBV5-1 | once | TRBD2 | TGCGCCAGCAGAACCGGGACTAGCGGGAGCTCCTACAATGAGCAGTTCTTC | CASRTGTSGSSYNEQFF
TRBJ2-1 | TRBV11-2 | few | TRBD2 | TGTGCCAGCAGCTTAGTCAGACTAGCGGGAGGGGGGCAGCAGTTCTTC | CASSLVRLAGGGQQFF
TRBJ2-4 | TRBV2 | NA | NA | TGTGCCAGCAGAGAGGACAGCAAAAACATTCAGTACTTC | CASREDSKNIQYF
TRBJ2-2 | TRBV7-2 | NA | NA | TGTGCCAGCAGCTTCTCGGGGACACGGAACACCGGGGAGCTGTTTTTT | CASSFSGTRNTGELFF
TRBJ2-1 | TRBV27 | NA | TRBD2 | TGTGCCAGCAGTTTACGGGAGACTAGCGGCAATGAGCAGTTCTTC | CASSLRETSGNEQFF
TRBJ2-5 | TRBV4-2 | NA | TRBD2 | TGTGCCAGCAGCCTAGTAGGGACTAGCGGGGGAGAGACCCAGTACTTC | CASSLVGTSGGETQYF
TRBJ1-5 | TRBV29-1 | NA | TRBD1 | TGCAGCGTTGGTTCAGGGGGCGATCAGCCCCAGCATTTT | CSVGSGGDQPQHF
TRBJ1-6 | TRBV7-8 | NA | TRBD1 | TGTGCCAGCAGCTCGGGACAGGAAAATTCACCCCTCCACTTT | CASSSGQENSPLHF
TRBJ1-1 | TRBV25-1 | few | NA | TGTGCCAGTCGTTGGAACACTGAAGCTTTCTTT | CASRWNTEAFF
TRBJ2-7 | TRBV2 | few | TRBD1 | TGTGCCAGCAGAGCCGGGACAGCCTACGAGCAGTACTTC | CASRAGTAYEQYF
TRBJ1-1 | TRBV7-9 | once | NA | TGTGCCAGCAGCTTAGGCGAAGCTGAAGCTTTCTTT | CASSLGEAEAFF
TRBJ2-7 | TRBV28 | NA | NA | TGTGCCAGCCGCCTCGGGGTCCACGAGCAGTACTTC | CASRLGVHEQYF
TRBJ2-1 | TRBV11-3 | NA | NA | TGTGCCAGCAGCCCGCGCGGTAGTAATGAGCAGTTCTTC | CASSPRGSNEQFF
TRBJ2-3 | TRBV27 | once | NA | TGTGCCAGCAGGCAGACAGGGACTCGGGGAGATACGCAGTATTTT | CASRQTGTRGDTQYF
TRBJ2-3 | TRBV27 | NA | NA | TGTGCCAGCAGTTTGCGGACAGTGATGGATACGCAGTATTTT | CASSLRTVMDTQYF
TRBJ2-1 | TRBV19 | NA | NA | TGTGCCAGTAGCACAGGGAGCTCCTACAATGAGCAGTTCTTC | CASSTGSSYNEQFF
TRBJ2-3 | TRBV30 | NA | TRBD2 | TGTGCCTGGACTAGCGGGAGGGGACAATCGGATACGCAGTATTTT | CAWTSGRGQSDTQYF
TRBJ2-7 | TRBV4-2 | NA | TRBD2 | TGTGCCAGCAGCCAAGAACTAGCGGACGGATACGAGCAGTACTTC | CASSQELADGYEQYF
TRBJ1-2 | TRBV2 | NA | NA | TGTGCCAGCGGTTCGGGGTGGAACTATGGCTACACCTTC | CASGSGWNYGYTF
TRBJ2-1 | TRBV7-2 | few | NA | TGTGCCAGCACCAGGGACAGCCGGGAGGGGCAGTTCTTC | CASTRDSREGQFF
TRBJ2-7 | TRBV2 | NA | TRBD2 | TGTGCCAGCAGTGCGGGACTAGCCAGGGGCGAGCAGTACTTC | CASSAGLARGEQYF
TRBJ1-5 | TRBV19 | few | TRBD1 | TGTGCCAGTAGTACCGGAACGACAGGGGGAAATCAGCCCCAGCATTTT | CASSTGTTGGNQPQHF